The 2 T cell receptor beta chains below were found in one sample sequenced in a study of cytomegalovirus exposure and HLA in healthy donors. PCR was performed using 60 Vbeta and 13 Jbeta primers. The repertoire was sequenced with immunoSEQ multiplex PCR; TCRdb's copy has only in-frame clones and lacks some. Seen here are around 220,000 clones, roughly 80% observed once, and the top ten hold around 15%. What was sequenced was PBMCs. The source of these receptors is a man aged 40-55 years in good health and CMV-seronegative.

J is TRBJ2-5 and V is TRBV14; 9 bases line up with TRBD1. The V gene's germline CDR1 is SGHDN and CDR2 FVKESK. J gave up 5 bases and V 5 bases, and 9 bases lay outside the gene matches. This CDR3 contains 15 residues. DNA for the CDR3: TGTGCCAGCAGCTCTAACAGGGGGCTAAGGGAGACCCAGTACTTC. Protein: CASSSNRGLRETQYF.

The genes are TRBV19 and TRBJ2-3; 12 bases line up with TRBD2. The CDR3 has 15 amino acids. Germline V lookup: CDR1 LNHDA, CDR2 SQIVND (reference sequence). V dropped 9 bases and J dropped 2; count of bases not matched to a gene: 6. The DNA of the CDR3 is TGTGCCAGCAAGACTAGCGGGAGTCACACAGATACGCAGTATTTT. This translates into CASKTSGSHTDTQYF.